The 8 T cell receptor beta chains given below trace back to one sample, sequenced in a study of Graves' ophthalmopathy and Graves' hyperthyroidism. TCR beta CDR3 regions were amplified from RNA transcripts. First-round RT-PCR employed HTBI primers, with a second-round multiplex PCR after it. A single record per CDR3 protein comes from TCRdb applying MiXCR to the multiplex PCR reads. The table shows under 800,000 distinct CDR3 sequences, with 22% occurring only once. Sequenced input: peripheral blood. Source of these receptors: a woman aged 18-29 years with stable Graves' hyperthyroidism. Some clones in this sample may be carry-over from other donors' samples.

This clonotype occurred a few times. The chain is built from TRBV28 and TRBJ1-2; 9 nucleotides agree with TRBD1. Trimming cost V 4 bases and J 8 bases; bases outside gene matches: 11. Germline V gene lookup returns CDR1 MDHEN and CDR2 SYDVKM. The CDR3 has 15 residues. CDR3 sequence: CASSSLGTGGTGYTF. Here the CDR3 DNA reads TGTGCCAGCAGTTCCCTGGGCACAGGGGGCACGGGCTACACCTTC.

This clonotype showed up just a few times. This chain connects TRBV6-1 to TRBJ2-6; D ambiguous. Trimming pared 4 bases from V and 4 bases from J, leaving 11 bases between. The CDR3 spans 15 residues. Germline V gives CDR1 MNHNS, CDR2 SASEGT. The CDR3 DNA sequence: TGTGCCAGCAGTGGGCGACCGGTAGGGGCCAACGTCCTGACTTTC. Its protein product is CASSGRPVGANVLTF.

This clonotype has ten or more counts. The rearrangement uses TRBV7-2 and TRBJ1-2; 9 bases match TRBD1. Germline values: CDR1 SGHTA, CDR2 FQGNSA. J gave up 8 bases and V 5 bases, and 12 bases lay outside the gene matches. This CDR3 comprises 15 residues. CDR3 residues: CASSTHRDRVIGYTF. The DNA for the CDR3 is TGTGCCAGCAGCACTCACCGGGACAGGGTGATCGGCTACACCTTC.

This clonotype was counted ten times or more. This sequence joins TRBV29-1 and TRBJ1-1; D uncertain. The V gene's germline CDR1 is SQVTM and CDR2 ANQGSEA. Trimming left V 4 bases short and J 0 bases short, with 6 bases between. The CDR3 is 12 amino acids. CDR3 sequence reads: CSVARMNTEAFF. For the CDR3, the DNA is TGCAGCGTTGCAAGAATGAACACTGAAGCTTTCTTT.

This clonotype came up many times. V and J are TRBV12-3 or TRBV12-4 and TRBJ2-2; TRBD1 is a possible D gene (6 bases). The CDR3 runs to 14 residues. V was trimmed by 6 bases and J by 2 bases, leaving 10 bases between them. The CDR3 DNA sequence: TGTGCCAGCAGGCTACAGGGTAACACCGGGGAGCTGTTTTTT. Amino acid sequence: CASRLQGNTGELFF.

V gene TRBV6-1 combines with J gene TRBJ2-7, with D possibly being TRBD2 (5 bases). The CDR3 sequence is 13 residues long. CDR1 and CDR2 (germline): MNHNS, SASEGT. Trimming took 8 bases from V and 3 from J, leaving 14 bases between them. The DNA for the CDR3 is TGTGCCAGCGGGGAGACTGGAATCTACGAGCAGTACTTC. This sequence encodes CASGETGIYEQYF.

This clonotype was seen at least ten times. V usage is TRBV20-1 and J usage is TRBJ1-2; TRBD1 is a possible D gene (5 bases). The CDR3 contains 13 residues. In germline, CDR1 is DFQATT, CDR2 SNEGSKA (reference sequence). V was pared by 6 bases and J by 2 bases, with 13 bases between. The CDR3 is CSAPGTENYGYTF. CDR3 bases: TGCAGTGCCCCCGGGACGGAGAACTATGGCTACACCTTC.

This clonotype occurred many times. The CDR3 sequence: CASSTSGTGPYGYTF. The CDR3 region has the DNA TGTGCCAGTAGTACGTCCGGGACAGGGCCGTATGGCTACACCTTC. The chain combines TRBV19 with TRBJ1-2, with 9 bases that match TRBD1. From germline, CDR1 is LNHDA and CDR2 SQIVND (reference sequence). The CDR3 is 15 residues long. J lost 5 bases, V lost 4 bases, and 8 bases had no gene match.